Each of the 7 T cell receptor beta chains below was sequenced from the same sample in a study of T-cell reconstitution after alpha-beta-depleted transplantation in children. Unique molecular identifiers were built into the TCRbeta library. One entry per CDR3 protein, called by TCRdb with MiXCR from the PCR reads. This sample has about 420,000 distinct CDR3 sequences, with under 20% found just once. This specimen consisted of PBMCs, mostly from graft donor cells, obtained 360 days after TCRalphabeta/CD19-depleted stem cell transplant. The receptors come from a boy in the first two years of life who had a stem cell transplant for Wiskott-Aldrich syndrome, so the T cells may come from the graft donor.

In this sample, this clonotype turned up a few times. DNA for the CDR3: TGTGCCACCAGTGGACAGTTCTCTGGGGCCAACGTCCTGACTTTC. It yields the protein CATSGQFSGANVLTF. This rearrangement joins TRBV24-1 to TRBJ2-6, with D possibly matching TRBD1 (5 bases). This CDR3 spans 15 amino acids. Germline CDR1 is KGHDR and CDR2 is SFDVKD. The V end lost 5 bases, the J end lost 0 bases, and 7 bases lay between the germline ends.

This clonotype showed up just a few times. V gene TRBV3-1 combines with J gene TRBJ2-3; 12 bases are a match to TRBD2. This CDR3 spans 17 amino acids. With V trimmed by 1 base and J by 2 bases, 4 bases remained unmatched. Germline CDR1 is LGHDT and CDR2 is YNNKEL (reference sequence). CDR3 in DNA: TGTGCCAGCAGCCAAGGAAGGACTAGCGGGAACACAGATACGCAGTATTTT. As protein: CASSQGRTSGNTDTQYF.

This clonotype was found a few times. V and J are TRBV9 and TRBJ2-2; 11 positions match TRBD1. V lost 2 bases, J lost 7 bases, and 1 base stayed unmatched. The germline V gene has CDR1 SGDLS and CDR2 YYNGEE. This CDR3 is built from 14 residues. CDR3 loop: CASSVGQGVGELFF. The CDR3 DNA follows: TGTGCCAGCAGCGTGGGACAGGGGGTCGGGGAGCTGTTTTTT.

This clonotype was observed a handful of times. The chain carries TRBV5-1 and TRBJ2-1, with 12 bases aligning to TRBD2. V lost 0 bases and J lost 0; bases outside the gene matches: 10. This CDR3 is 20 amino acids long. The germline V gene has CDR1 SGHRS and CDR2 YFSETQ. CDR3 in amino acids: CASSLAVLAGGPGSYNEQFF. In nucleotides, the CDR3 is TGCGCCAGCAGCTTGGCCGTGCTAGCGGGAGGGCCGGGCTCCTACAATGAGCAGTTCTTC. The whole variable domain, remainder taken from reference TRBV5-1 and TRBJ2-1, is KAGVTQTPRYLIKTRGQQVTLSCSPISGHRSVSWYQQTPGQGLQFLFEYFSETQRNKGNFPGRFSGRQFSNSRSEMNVSTLELGDSALYLCASSLAVLAGGPGSYNEQFFGPGTRLTVL.

V and J are TRBV19 and TRBJ2-2; D gene unclear. The CDR3 is made up of 13 amino acids. Germline-derived CDR1 and CDR2 are LNHDA and SQIVND (reference sequence). Trimming left V 10 bases short and J 5 bases short, with 14 bases between. The CDR3 is CAIRIRSTGELFF. The DNA for the CDR3 is TGTGCCATTCGAATCAGGTCGACCGGGGAGCTGTTTTTT.

V and J are TRBV11-2 and TRBJ2-5; tentative D call: TRBD2 (7 bases). V lost 6 bases, J lost 3 bases, and 20 bases lay in between. The germline CDR1 and CDR2 sequences are SGHAT and FQNNGV. The CDR3 spans 16 residues. The CDR3 DNA follows: TGTGCCAGCAGGCGGGGGAGGGGGGGGAGGGAAGAGACCCAGTACTTC. Amino acid sequence: CASRRGRGGREETQYF.

The chain employs TRBV6-5 and TRBJ1-4, with unresolved D. Germline V gives CDR1 MNHEY, CDR2 SVGAGI. CDR3 length: 16 residues. The V end lost 0 bases, the J end lost 8 bases, and 16 bases lay between the germline ends. The CDR3 protein is CASSYSNSVLGEKLFF. For the CDR3, the DNA is TGTGCCAGCAGTTACTCGAACTCGGTCCTTGGGGAAAAACTGTTTTTT.